The clone carrying this T cell receptor beta chain occurred a few times. The data stem from a study of blood T cell repertoires in COVID-19. Study in general: Researchers got acute and convalescent COVID-19 samples from the United States, Italy and Spain.

The CDR3 has 14 amino acids. Trimming removed 4 bases from V and 7 bases from J, with 17 bases in between. Germline V CDR1 and CDR2: SGHTA, FQGNSA. Here immunoSEQ multiplex PCR was the method, and the copy in TCRdb shows in-frame clones only, minus some. The sample yields 140,000 to 150,000 clones, approximately 80% seen once. The V call is TRBV7-2, the J call TRBJ2-7, with a possible D match to TRBD1 (6 bases). The sequenced material came from peripheral blood. The TCR was taken from a human donor in a cohort sampled during active COVID-19. The CDR3 here is CASSSYTGTKEQYF. CDR3 nucleotide sequence: TGTGCCAGCAGCTCCTATACCGGGACAAAGGAGCAGTACTTC.